The 20 T cell receptor beta chains presented below share a single source sample, sequenced in a study of T cells after yellow fever vaccination. TCRdb re-derived calls from the 5' RACE reads in MiXCR, one entry per CDR3 protein. This repertoire shows some 300,000 distinct CDR3 sequences, around 3.6% found once; its top ten account for about 25%. The source material was PBMCs, sampled on the day of the yellow fever booster vaccination. These receptors were taken from a man aged 18-30 years who received the YFV17D yellow fever vaccine.

The CDR3 region is CASSQVAGDSPLHF. The CDR3 coding sequence is TGTGCCAGCAGCCAAGTGGCTGGGGATTCACCCCTCCACTTT. V gene TRBV3-1 combines with J gene TRBJ1-6; D remains ambiguous. There are 14 residues in the CDR3. The V end was cut by 1 base, the J end by 8 bases, with 9 bases between. Germline lookup yields CDR1 LGHDT and CDR2 YNNKEL (reference sequence).

This clonotype was counted a few times. CDR3 sequence (DNA): TGTGCCAGCAGCGGAAGCTTAGTGGACTTTCGCCGGGAGGAGCAGTTCTTC. Protein sequence: CASSGSLVDFRREEQFF. This chain joins TRBV4-2 and TRBJ2-1; TRBD2 is a possible D gene (6 bases). The CDR3 is made up of 17 amino acids. The germline CDR1 and CDR2 sequences are LGHNA and YNFKEQ. V lost 5 bases and J 10 bases, leaving 27 bases between the germline ends.

The table lists this clonotype with many counts. V and J are TRBV9 and TRBJ2-2; 9 nucleotides line up with TRBD2. V lost 5 bases to trimming and J lost 0 bases; unmatched junction nucleotides: 5. In germline, CDR1 is SGDLS, CDR2 YYNGEE. This CDR3 has 16 amino acids. The CDR3 DNA sequence: TGTGCCAGCAGATCCGCTAGCGGGGCGAACACCGGGGAGCTGTTTTTT. It specifies CASRSASGANTGELFF. Complete variable domain (other parts from reference TRBV9 and TRBJ2-2): DSGVTQTPKHLITATGQRVTLRCSPRSGDLSVYWYQQSLDQGLQFLIQYYNGEERAKGNILERFSAQQFPDLHSELNLSSLELGDSALYFCASRSASGANTGELFFGEGSRLTVL.

This clonotype has a handful of counts. V and J are TRBV12-3 or TRBV12-4 and TRBJ1-2; 8 positions match TRBD1. V shed 7 bases, J shed 7 bases, and the junction held 8 bases outside the gene matches. CDR3 size: 13 residues. CDR3 DNA: TGTGCCAGCATAGCAGGGGGCTCGCGTGGCTACACCTTC. Protein: CASIAGGSRGYTF.

V is TRBV28 and J is TRBJ2-7; D is possibly TRBD2 (6 bases). The V gene's germline CDR1 is MDHEN and CDR2 SYDVKM. The CDR3 runs to 15 residues. Trimming pared 5 bases from V and 6 bases from J, leaving 20 bases between. CDR3 region: CASSLKTFLGGEQYF. The DNA for the CDR3 is TGTGCCAGCAGTCTGAAGACGTTCCTCGGGGGCGAGCAGTACTTC.

For the CDR3, the DNA is TGTGCCAGCAAGACCGACAGGACCCACAATCAGCCCCAGCATTTT. Its translation is CASKTDRTHNQPQHF. This chain links TRBV6-5 with TRBJ1-5; D is possibly TRBD1 (6 bases). The CDR3 is made up of 15 amino acids. Per germline, CDR1 MNHEY and CDR2 SVGAGI. V lost 7 bases to trimming and J lost 3 bases, with 16 bases between them.

This clonotype was detected ten times or more. The rearrangement uses TRBV4-2 and TRBJ2-7; D is undetermined. The CDR3 has 17 amino acids. Trimming stripped 0 bases from V and 0 bases from J, with 15 bases between. The germline CDR1 and CDR2 sequences are LGHNA and YNFKEQ. The CDR3, as DNA: TGTGCCAGCAGCCAAGAAGGTGCCTACCGAAGCTCCTACGAGCAGTACTTC. Protein product: CASSQEGAYRSSYEQYF.

The chain couples TRBV12-3 or TRBV12-4 to TRBJ2-3; TRBD2 matches at 7 bases. The CDR3 sequence is 15 residues long. V lost 8 bases to trimming and J lost 1 base; unmatched junction nucleotides: 9. CDR3 coding DNA: TGTGCCAGCCACCGTAATCGGGGGGGCACAGATACGCAGTATTTT. This encodes CASHRNRGGTDTQYF.

In this sample, this clonotype turned up a few times. The V and J genes are TRBV9 and TRBJ2-1; 9 bases align to TRBD2. Trimming cost V 4 bases and J 3 bases; bases outside gene matches: 11. The CDR3 extends over 17 amino acids. CDR1 and CDR2 (germline): SGDLS, YYNGEE. CDR3 protein: CASSPSPAGGLYNEQFF. The CDR3 bases are TGTGCCAGCAGCCCGAGCCCAGCGGGGGGTCTCTACAATGAGCAGTTCTTC.

In the case of this clonotype: At one end the junction does not follow the germline gene, possibly because of a read error. V gene TRBV4-3 combines with J gene TRBJ2-7, with TRBD2 as a possible D gene (6 bases). The CDR3 runs to 14 residues. CDR1 is LGHNA, CDR2 YSLEER, per germline. CDR3 residues: CTSSQDGLADEQYF. The CDR3 coding sequence is TGCACCAGCAGCCAAGATGGGTTAGCGGACGAGCAGTACTTC.

This clonotype was seen repeatedly, ten times or more. This chain links TRBV7-2 with TRBJ1-2, with D hard to call. Trimming removed 5 bases from V and 2 bases from J, with 6 bases in between. The CDR3 is made up of 12 amino acids. Germline lookup yields CDR1 SGHTA and CDR2 FQGNSA. CDR3 sequence reads: CASSHSNYGYTF. The CDR3 DNA reads as TGTGCCAGCAGCCATTCGAACTATGGCTACACCTTC.

This chain uses TRBV6-1 with TRBJ1-1; 11 bases map to TRBD1. J was trimmed by 7 bases and V by 6 bases; bases with no gene match: 7. Germline V gives CDR1 MNHNS, CDR2 SASEGT. CDR3 size: 14 residues. The CDR3 DNA follows: TGTGCCAGCAGACCATGGACAGGGGGCTATGAAGCTTTCTTT. This sequence encodes CASRPWTGGYEAFF.

The table lists this clonotype with many counts. The CDR3 nucleotides read TGCAGTGCTAGCGAAAACAGGGGATTTTCTGGAAACACCATATATTTT. Its protein is CSASENRGFSGNTIYF. The gene calls are TRBV20-1 and TRBJ1-3; 7 positions match TRBD1. CDR3 length: 16 amino acids. CDR1 is DFQATT, CDR2 SNEGSKA, per germline (reference sequence). V shed 3 bases, J shed 1 base, and the junction held 9 bases outside the gene matches.

This clonotype has just a few counts. The CDR3 reads CASSLELRTYNEQFF. CDR3 nucleotide sequence: TGTGCCAGCAGCTTAGAGTTACGGACCTACAATGAGCAGTTCTTC. V and J are TRBV7-2 and TRBJ2-1, with D unresolved. This CDR3 contains 15 residues. V was clipped by 1 base and J by 2 bases, with 9 bases between them. Germline CDR1 and CDR2: SGHTA and FQGNSA.

This clonotype has just one count. A much larger clone lies a single base off, so this may be a read error. The V call is TRBV25-1, the J call TRBJ2-2; 9 bases line up with TRBD1. Germline CDR1 MGHDK, CDR2 SYGVNS. The CDR3 covers 16 residues. The CDR3 sequence is CAGSADRGMDTGELFF. The CDR3 DNA is TGTGCCGGCAGTGCGGACAGGGGTATGGACACCGGGGAGCTGTTTTTT.

CDR3 protein: CSAEGQGHYEQYV. The CDR3 DNA sequence: TGCAGTGCGGAGGGACAGGGCCATTACGAGCAGTACGTC. The rearrangement uses TRBV20-1 and TRBJ2-7; 9 positions agree with TRBD1. Germline V gene lookup returns CDR1 DFQATT and CDR2 SNEGSKA (reference sequence). J was trimmed by 4 bases and V by 6 bases; bases with no gene match: 7. This CDR3 spans 13 amino acids.

This clonotype was seen more than once but under ten times. The V call is TRBV4-3, the J call TRBJ2-4, with a possible D match to TRBD2 (5 bases). Trimming stripped 0 bases from V and 6 bases from J, with 15 bases between. This CDR3 comprises 16 residues. Per germline, CDR1 LGHNA and CDR2 YSLEER. The CDR3: CASSQDPILGANIQYF. Written as DNA, the CDR3 is TGCGCCAGCAGCCAAGACCCTATTCTGGGAGCAAACATTCAGTACTTC.

The rearrangement uses TRBV6-6 and TRBJ2-7; no clear D gene. From germline, CDR1 is MNHNY and CDR2 SVGAGI (reference sequence). The CDR3 totals 14 residues. Trimming cost V 4 bases and J 5 bases, with 15 bases left between them. DNA for the CDR3: TGTGCCAGCAGTTCCTCGGTATCATCCGACGAGCAGTACTTC. This encodes CASSSSVSSDEQYF.

The chain recombines TRBV5-1 with TRBJ2-1, with D perhaps matching TRBD2 (7 bases). V was clipped by 5 bases and J by 7 bases, with 22 bases between them. Germline CDR1 SGHRS, CDR2 YFSETQ. CDR3 length: 16 residues. The CDR3 nucleotides are TGCGCCAGCAGTCAGGGCCCGGGGGGCGCAGCGAATGAGCAGTTCTTC. Protein: CASSQGPGGAANEQFF.

This clonotype was detected many times. The rearrangement links TRBV5-6 to TRBJ2-1, with TRBD1 matching over 8 bases. Germline V gene lookup returns CDR1 SGHDT and CDR2 YYEEEE. The CDR3 spans 14 residues. With V trimmed by 4 bases and J by 9 bases, 9 bases remained unmatched. The CDR3 coding sequence is TGTGCCAGCAGCGATCCCAGGGGGACAGGTGAGCAGTTCTTC. Its translation is CASSDPRGTGEQFF. The full variable domain, its missing parts supplied by reference TRBV5-6 and TRBJ2-1, is DAGVTQSPTHLIKTRGQQVTLRCSPKSGHDTVSWYQQALGQGPQFIFQYYEEEERQRGNFPDRFSGHQFPNYSSELNVNALLLGDSALYLCASSDPRGTGEQFFGPGTRLTVL.